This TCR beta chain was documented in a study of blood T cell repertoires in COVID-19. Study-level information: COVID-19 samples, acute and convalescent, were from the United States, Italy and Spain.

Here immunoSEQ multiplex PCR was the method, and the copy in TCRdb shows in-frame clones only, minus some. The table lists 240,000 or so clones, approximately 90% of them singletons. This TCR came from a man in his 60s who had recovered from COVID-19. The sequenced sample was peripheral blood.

In DNA, the CDR3 is TGTGCCAGCAGCCTCGTAATGGGGGGGCAAACAGTTGAGCAGTTCTTC. It is translated as CASSLVMGGQTVEQFF. The J gene is TRBJ2-1, the V gene TRBV3-1 (or the pseudogene TRBV3-2); possibly TRBD2 for D (7 bases). CDR1 is LGHDT and CDR2 is YNNKEL in the germline V gene (reference sequence). The length of the CDR3 is 16 residues. The V end was cut by 4 bases, the J end by 9 bases, with 22 bases between.